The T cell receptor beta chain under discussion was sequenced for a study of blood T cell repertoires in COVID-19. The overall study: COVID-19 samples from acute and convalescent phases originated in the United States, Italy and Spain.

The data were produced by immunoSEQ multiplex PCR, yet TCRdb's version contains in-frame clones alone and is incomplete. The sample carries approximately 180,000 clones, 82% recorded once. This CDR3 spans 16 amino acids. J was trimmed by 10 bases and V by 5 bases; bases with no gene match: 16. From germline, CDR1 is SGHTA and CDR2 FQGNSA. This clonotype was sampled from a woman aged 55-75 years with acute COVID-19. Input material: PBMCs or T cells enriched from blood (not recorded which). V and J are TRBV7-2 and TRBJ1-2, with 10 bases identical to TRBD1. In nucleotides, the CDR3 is TGTGCCAGCAGCGTCAGTTGGACAGGGGGGTTCGACTTCTACACCTTC. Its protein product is CASSVSWTGGFDFYTF.